The rows below give T cell receptor beta chains drawn from one sample of a study of beta chain features in type 1 diabetes. Sequenced by immunoSEQ multiplex PCR; TCRdb stores in-frame clones only, minus some. Found here are 550,000 to 850,000 clones, 10% to 15% of them singletons; the top ten hold around 0.022%. Sequencing input: naive CD4+ T cells from blood. These receptors came from a man in his late teens or twenties with type 1 diabetes. Both conserved end residues are part of each CDR3. A D gene is named only where the DNA matches it firmly. Size is stated for part of the rows, as once, few or many counts, or as a class when the clone is expanded.

v_call,clone_size,d_call,j_call,cdr3_nt,cdr3_aa
TRBV19,few,.,TRBJ2-7,TGTGCCAGTAGTTCCCTCTTTCGGCCGGAGCAGTACTTC,CASSSLFRPEQYF
TRBV6-5,few,.,TRBJ2-2,TGTGCCAGCAGACCTACGGGTTCGAACACCGGGGAGCTGTTTTTT,CASRPTGSNTGELFF
TRBV7-9,few,.,TRBJ2-5,TGTGCCAGCAGCCAAGGACAGCAAGAGACCCAGTACTTC,CASSQGQQETQYF
TRBV13,.,.,TRBJ1-2,TGTGCCAGCACGCCCCGGGGGGAGGACTATGGCTACACCTTC,CASTPRGEDYGYTF
TRBV13,few,.,TRBJ1-2,TGTGCCAGCAGCTTGGGGGTGCCAGGTTATGGCTACACCTTC,CASSLGVPGYGYTF
TRBV18,.,TRBD1,TRBJ2-2,TGTGCCAGCTCACCGCAAGCCCCCGGGACAGGAGGAACCGGGGAGCTGTTTTTT,CASSPQAPGTGGTGELFF
TRBV14,.,.,TRBJ1-3,TGTGCCAGCAGCCAAGACGCCGCTCACTCTGGAAACACCATATATTTT,CASSQDAAHSGNTIYF
TRBV9,.,TRBD1,TRBJ1-6,TGTGCCAGCAGCGACCGACAGGGATCTCCCCTCCACTTT,CASSDRQGSPLHF
TRBV30,few,.,TRBJ1-2,TGTGCCTGGAGTGTGGGCAGGGGTAACTATGGCTACACCTTC,CAWSVGRGNYGYTF
TRBV7-9,.,.,TRBJ2-3,TGTGCCAGCAGCTACCACGAAGCGGGTGGAGATACGCAGTATTTT,CASSYHEAGGDTQYF
TRBV12-5,few,.,TRBJ2-3,TGTGCTAGTGGTTTGATGCATGAAGGGGATACGCAGTATTTT,CASGLMHEGDTQYF
TRBV5-6,.,.,TRBJ2-2,TGTGCCAGCAGCTTCCAAACCGGGGAGCTGTTTTTT,CASSFQTGELFF
TRBV11-2,.,.,TRBJ1-2,TGTGCCAGCAGCTTGGGCACCCGGGGCTACACCTTC,CASSLGTRGYTF
TRBV5-1,few,TRBD2,TRBJ2-3,TGCGCCAGCAGCGTTCCTAGCGGGGGGGCTACAGATACGCAGTATTTT,CASSVPSGGATDTQYF
TRBV19,few,.,TRBJ2-5,TGTGCCAGTAGTAGGCGCAGCGCAGAGACCCAGTACTTC,CASSRRSAETQYF
TRBV11-2,.,.,TRBJ2-7,TGTGCCAGCAGCTTAGCGGGGCTCGTTGAGGGCGAGCAGTACTTC,CASSLAGLVEGEQYF
TRBV11-1,few,TRBD1,TRBJ2-2,TGTGCCAGCAGCTTATTAGGGGGCGCGAACACCGGGGAGCTGTTTTTT,CASSLLGGANTGELFF
TRBV4-2,.,TRBD1,TRBJ2-7,TGTGCCAGCAGCCAAGGACAGGGACCATCCTACGAGCAGTACTTC,CASSQGQGPSYEQYF
TRBV7-6,.,.,TRBJ1-3,TGTGCCAGCAGCCCCAAAGGGGCGGGAAACACCATATATTTT,CASSPKGAGNTIYF
TRBV15,.,TRBD1,TRBJ2-3,TGTGCCACCAGCTCCGGACAGGGGGCGGCAGATACGCAGTATTTT,CATSSGQGAADTQYF
TRBV2,few,.,TRBJ1-4,TGTGCCACCGGAGGGGGACCGGGGAATGAAAAACTGTTTTTT,CATGGGPGNEKLFF
TRBV4-1,.,.,TRBJ2-3,TGCGCCAGCAGCCAAGGAGATAGGGCAGATACGCAGTATTTT,CASSQGDRADTQYF
TRBV9,.,.,TRBJ2-2,TGTGCCAGCAGCTTAAAGCGGGTTCAAACAGGGGGGGAGCTGTTTTTT,CASSLKRVQTGGELFF
TRBV29-1,.,.,TRBJ1-1,TGCAGCGTTGACGGGGGGGAAGGCACTGAAGCTTTCTTT,CSVDGGEGTEAFF
TRBV7-7,.,.,TRBJ2-5,TGTGCCAGCAGCACAGGGTTTGGGGAGACCCAGTACTTC,CASSTGFGETQYF
TRBV25-1,.,.,TRBJ2-7,TGTGCCAGCAGTGTTGTGTGGCAGGGGCTTTACGAGCAGTACTTC,CASSVVWQGLYEQYF
TRBV4-1,few,TRBD1,TRBJ2-1,TGCGCCAGCAGCCATCAGGGGGCCTCCTACAATGAGCAGTTCTTC,CASSHQGASYNEQFF
TRBV18,.,.,TRBJ1-2,TGTGCCAGCTCACCGCAGGGTTCTGATGGCTACACCTTC,CASSPQGSDGYTF
TRBV4-1,few,.,TRBJ1-4,TGCGCCAGCAATCCATGGGGAAGGCGGGATAATGAAAAACTGTTTTTT,CASNPWGRRDNEKLFF
TRBV27,few,.,TRBJ1-1,TGTGCCAGCAGTTTATATTACCAGAACACTGAAGCTTTCTTT,CASSLYYQNTEAFF
TRBV13,few,.,TRBJ2-3,TGTGCCAGCAGCTTAGGGGTCAGGGACCCAGATACGCAGTATTTT,CASSLGVRDPDTQYF
TRBV30,few,.,TRBJ2-5,TGTGCCTGGAGTTATACCGGGACTGAAGAGACCCAGTACTTC,CAWSYTGTEETQYF
TRBV4-2,.,.,TRBJ1-5,TGTGCCAGCAGCCAAGATCTTGGCAGGGGTGGGGGTCAGCCCCAGCATTTT,CASSQDLGRGGGQPQHF
TRBV13,.,.,TRBJ1-2,TGTGCCAGCAGCTCAGGGGAGTTCTATGGCTACACCTTC,CASSSGEFYGYTF
TRBV5-1,.,TRBD1,TRBJ2-1,TGCGCCAGCAGCTTGGCATGGGGACAGATCTACAATGAGCAGTTCTTC,CASSLAWGQIYNEQFF
TRBV18,few,.,TRBJ1-2,TGTGCCAGCTCACCACAGGAGGGAGACTATGGCTACACCTTC,CASSPQEGDYGYTF
TRBV4-2,.,.,TRBJ1-3,TGTGCCAGCAGCCCTCATCTGGGAGACTCTGGAAACACCATATATTTT,CASSPHLGDSGNTIYF
TRBV5-1,few,TRBD1,TRBJ1-2,TGCGCCAGCAGCTTGGACGGACAGGGGAATGGCTACACCTTC,CASSLDGQGNGYTF
TRBV30,.,.,TRBJ2-7,TGTGCCTGGAGTGTGGACAGACAACCGTACGAGCAGTACTTC,CAWSVDRQPYEQYF
TRBV25-1,.,.,TRBJ1-1,TGTGCCAGCAAGGCAGAGGAGAACACTGAAGCTTTCTTT,CASKAEENTEAFF
TRBV6-1,few,.,TRBJ2-4,TGTGCCAGCAGTGAAGGTCCCCGAGCCAAAAACATTCAGTACTTC,CASSEGPRAKNIQYF
TRBV30,.,TRBD1,TRBJ1-2,TGTGCCTGGAGTGGATCCAGGACCCTGGGGACAGGAGTTAATGGCTACACCTTC,CAWSGSRTLGTGVNGYTF
TRBV5-6,.,.,TRBJ2-5,TGTGCCAGCAGCCGGATTCAGCTGGCAGGGCGGGAGACCCAGTACTTC,CASSRIQLAGRETQYF
TRBV5-6,few,.,TRBJ1-2,TGTGCCAGCGGACTTATGACTTGGGCAGCCTATGGCTACACCTTC,CASGLMTWAAYGYTF
TRBV5-4,few,TRBD1,TRBJ2-2,TGTGCCAGCAGAAGGGACAGGGGGTCCGGGGAGCTGTTTTTT,CASRRDRGSGELFF
TRBV30,few,.,TRBJ1-4,TGTGCCTGGAGGCACCGATCCGGGTTAAGCAATGAAAAACTGTTTTTT,CAWRHRSGLSNEKLFF